Listed below are T cell receptor beta chains from one sample, sequenced in a study of shared clonotypes between healthy human individuals. The protocol was immunoSEQ multiplex PCR, while the TCRdb copy is restricted to in-frame clones and leaves out a portion. The sample contains 450,000 to 550,000 clones, about four fifths of which appear only once. Input material: PBMCs. The receptors shown here come from a woman aged 40 to 50 in good health. Some clones in this sample may be carry-over from other donors' samples. Both conserved end residues are part of each CDR3. D genes are given only for firm matches. Expanded clones get a size class; other rows say once, few or many, or leave the size out.

>TRBJ1-1|TRBV4-3|-|-
TGCGCCAGCAGCCAAGAGGTCAGGGACACTGAAGCTTTCTTT
CASSQEVRDTEAFF
>TRBJ1-1|TRBV5-1|-|few
TGCGCCAGCAGCTTGGACCGACCAAGCGATGAAGCTTTCTTT
CASSLDRPSDEAFF
>TRBJ1-4|TRBV6-1|-|-
TGTGCCAGCAAAAGGGTCAACGAAAAACTGTTTTTT
CASKRVNEKLFF
>TRBJ2-1|TRBV5-1|-|-
TGCGCCAGCAGCCCTCCCCCCAGGGATCGGAGTGGTAATGAGCAGTTCTTC
CASSPPPRDRSGNEQFF
>TRBJ2-7|TRBV7-2|-|-
TGTGCCAGCGCGCCGCGTAGGGAGATCTCCTACGAGCAGTACTTC
CASAPRREISYEQYF
>TRBJ2-7|TRBV27|-|-
TGTGCCAGCAGTATCAGGGGTTTCAGAACCTACGAGCAGTACTTC
CASSIRGFRTYEQYF
>TRBJ2-1|TRBV5-1|-|-
TGCGCCAGCAGCTTGGACGGGGGAGGTCAGAACAATGAGCAGTTCTTC
CASSLDGGGQNNEQFF
>TRBJ2-3|TRBV7-2|TRBD2|few
TGTGCCAGCAGACTACTAGCGGGACACCCCGGCACAGATACGCAGTATTTT
CASRLLAGHPGTDTQYF
>TRBJ2-7|TRBV2|-|-
TGTGCCAGCAGTGATGGGTTCCTCTCCTACGAGCAGTACTTC
CASSDGFLSYEQYF
>TRBJ1-1|TRBV6-1|-|-
TGTGCCAGCAGTTCCCGTTTAGGACCGAACACTGAAGCTTTCTTT
CASSSRLGPNTEAFF
>TRBJ1-6|TRBV27|TRBD1|-
TGTGCCAGCAGTAACACCGGGACAGGTTATTCACCCCTCCACTTT
CASSNTGTGYSPLHF
>TRBJ2-7|TRBV11-2|-|-
TGTGCCAGCAGCTTAGATCTCGTAACTAACTACGAGCAGTACTTC
CASSLDLVTNYEQYF
>TRBJ2-7|TRBV5-1|TRBD1|-
TGCGCCAGCAGCTTGGAGTTACCAGGGACAGGGGCTAACGAGCAGTACTTC
CASSLELPGTGANEQYF
>TRBJ2-1|TRBV7-2|-|-
TGTGCCAGCGCGGGAACCCCTTCCTACAATGAGCAGTTCTTC
CASAGTPSYNEQFF
>TRBJ2-7|TRBV27|TRBD2|-
TGTGCCAGCAGTTTTTCGGGGGTTCTTGCAGCGGGAGAAGTTGGGCAGTACTTC
CASSFSGVLAAGEVGQYF
>TRBJ2-3|TRBV19|-|-
TGTGCCAGTAGTGTGGAGGGTACGCAGTATTTT
CASSVEGTQYF
>TRBJ2-7|TRBV10-3|TRBD2|-
TGTGCCATCAGGGCCGGGACTAGCGGGAGGGCCGCCTACGAGCAGTACTTC
CAIRAGTSGRAAYEQYF
>TRBJ1-5|TRBV28|-|-
TGTGCCAGCAAGCAGGGAGGCAATCAGCCCCAGCATTTT
CASKQGGNQPQHF
>TRBJ1-5|TRBV7-2|TRBD1|once
TGTGCCAGCAGCCCCCTAGGGTTCGGACAGGCGGCTCAGCCCCAGCATTTT
CASSPLGFGQAAQPQHF
>TRBJ1-4|TRBV28|-|many
TGTGCCAGCAGCAGCCGGGGGGGCGAAGTCTCGAAACTGTTTTTT
CASSSRGGEVSKLFF
>TRBJ2-7|TRBV15|TRBD2|-
TGTGCCACCAGCATGAATGCGGGAGACGAGCAGTACTTC
CATSMNAGDEQYF
>TRBJ1-1|TRBV2|-|-
TGTGCCAGCAGTTCCCCCCCGGCGGCGGCTTTCTTT
CASSSPPAAAFF